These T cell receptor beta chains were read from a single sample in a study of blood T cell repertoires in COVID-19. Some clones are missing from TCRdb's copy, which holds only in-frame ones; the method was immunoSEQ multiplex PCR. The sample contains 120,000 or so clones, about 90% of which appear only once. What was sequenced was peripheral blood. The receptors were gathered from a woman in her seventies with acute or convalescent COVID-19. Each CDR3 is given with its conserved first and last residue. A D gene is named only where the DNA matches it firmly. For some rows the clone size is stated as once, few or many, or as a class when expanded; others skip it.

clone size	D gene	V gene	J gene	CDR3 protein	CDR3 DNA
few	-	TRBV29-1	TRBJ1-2	CSVGGQSYGYTF	TGCAGCGTCGGAGGACAGTCCTATGGCTACACCTTC
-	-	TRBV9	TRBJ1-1	CASSPRRGNTEAFF	TGTGCCAGCAGCCCACGGCGGGGGAACACTGAAGCTTTCTTT
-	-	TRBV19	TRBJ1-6	CASSMTGTLNSPLHF	TGTGCCAGTAGTATGACGGGGACTTTAAATTCACCCCTCCACTTT
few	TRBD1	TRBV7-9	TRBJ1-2	CASSSGQGQLIYGYTF	TGTGCCAGCAGCTCGGGACAGGGGCAATTAATCTATGGCTACACCTTC
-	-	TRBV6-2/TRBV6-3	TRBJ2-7	CASSWRGGVNLYEQYF	TGTGCCAGCAGTTGGCGAGGGGGGGTGAACCTCTACGAGCAGTACTTC
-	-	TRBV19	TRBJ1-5	CASSIGGVSNQPQHF	TGTGCCAGTAGTATAGGCGGAGTAAGCAATCAGCCCCAGCATTTT
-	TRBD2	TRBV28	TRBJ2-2	CASSSASGGAVRTGELFF	TGTGCCAGCAGTTCGGCTAGCGGGGGGGCCGTCAGGACCGGGGAGCTGTTTTTT
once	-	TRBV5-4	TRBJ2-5	CASSLSTGLQETQYF	TGTGCCAGCAGCTTGTCGACAGGACTCCAAGAGACCCAGTACTTC
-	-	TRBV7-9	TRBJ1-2	CASSTGQQSNYGYTF	TGTGCCAGCAGCACCGGACAGCAAAGTAACTATGGCTACACCTTC
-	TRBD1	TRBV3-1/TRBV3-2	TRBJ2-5	CASSRQGATETQYF	TGTGCCAGCAGCCGACAGGGGGCGACGGAGACCCAGTACTTC
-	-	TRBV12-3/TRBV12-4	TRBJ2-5	CASSLSMETQYF	TGTGCCAGCAGCCTTAGTATGGAGACCCAGTACTTC
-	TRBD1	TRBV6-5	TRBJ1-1	CASTLRQGADTEAFF	TGTGCCAGCACTCTCCGACAGGGGGCCGACACTGAAGCTTTCTTT
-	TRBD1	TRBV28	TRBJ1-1	CASSLPDRASEAFF	TGTGCCAGCAGTCTACCGGACAGGGCGAGTGAAGCTTTCTTT
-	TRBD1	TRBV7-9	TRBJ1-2	CASEQGQAEGSYGYTF	TGTGCCAGCGAGCAGGGACAGGCAGAAGGTAGCTATGGCTACACCTTC
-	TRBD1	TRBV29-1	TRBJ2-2	CSAGGQGGGGELFF	TGCAGCGCCGGGGGACAGGGCGGTGGCGGGGAGCTGTTTTTT
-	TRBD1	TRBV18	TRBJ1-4	CASSPLRGHEKLFF	TGTGCCAGCTCACCATTAAGGGGGCACGAAAAACTGTTTTTT
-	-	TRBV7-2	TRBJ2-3	CASPLAFPTDTQYF	TGTGCCAGCCCTTTAGCTTTCCCTACAGATACGCAGTATTTT
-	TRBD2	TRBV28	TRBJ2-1	CASSLGIGLAGLYNEQFF	TGTGCCAGCAGTTTGGGAATCGGACTAGCGGGGTTATACAATGAGCAGTTCTTC
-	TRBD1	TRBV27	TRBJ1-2	CASSPGTGVGYTF	TGTGCCAGCAGCCCTGGGACAGGGGTCGGCTACACCTTC
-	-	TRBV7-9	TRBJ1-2	CASSLGGLGYGYTF	TGTGCCAGCAGCTTAGGGGGACTGGGCTATGGCTACACCTTC
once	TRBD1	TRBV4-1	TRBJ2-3	CASSKGALASDTQYF	TGCGCCAGCAGTAAGGGGGCCCTAGCATCAGATACGCAGTATTTT
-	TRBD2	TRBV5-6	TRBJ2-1	CASSLSGGYNEQFF	TGTGCCAGCAGCCTTAGCGGGGGCTACAATGAGCAGTTCTTC
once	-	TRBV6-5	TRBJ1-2	CASSLGSNYGYTF	TGTGCCAGCAGTCTCGGGTCTAACTATGGCTACACCTTC
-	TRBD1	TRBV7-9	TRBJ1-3	CASSLGQSYGNTIYF	TGTGCCAGCAGCTTGGGACAGTCTTATGGAAACACCATATATTTT
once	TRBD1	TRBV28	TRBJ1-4	CATSGGLREKLFF	TGTGCCACCTCAGGGGGCTTGCGGGAAAAACTGTTTTTT
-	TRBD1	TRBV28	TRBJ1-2	CASSLVGTGTFNYGYTF	TGTGCCAGCAGTTTAGTCGGGACAGGGACGTTTAACTATGGCTACACCTTC
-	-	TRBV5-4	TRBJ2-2	CASSGYMEGSTGELFF	TGTGCCAGCAGCGGGTACATGGAGGGCTCCACCGGGGAGCTGTTTTTT
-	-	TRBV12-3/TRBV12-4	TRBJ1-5	CASSLGAGQPQHF	TGTGCCAGCAGTTTGGGGGCTGGACAGCCCCAGCATTTT
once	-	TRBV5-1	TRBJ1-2	CASSPGNYGYTF	TGCGCCAGCAGTCCAGGGAACTATGGCTACACCTTC
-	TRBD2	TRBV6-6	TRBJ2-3	CASTSGASGDTQYF	TGTGCCAGCACCAGTGGGGCTAGCGGGGATACGCAGTATTTT
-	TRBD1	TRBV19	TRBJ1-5	CASVAGDRNSNQPQHF	TGTGCCAGCGTCGCGGGGGACAGGAATAGCAATCAGCCCCAGCATTTT
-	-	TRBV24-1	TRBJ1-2	CATSDIQGAGYTF	TGTGCCACCAGTGATATTCAAGGGGCTGGCTACACCTTC
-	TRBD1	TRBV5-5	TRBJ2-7	CASGRQGNYEQYF	TGTGCCAGCGGGAGACAGGGGAACTACGAGCAGTACTTC
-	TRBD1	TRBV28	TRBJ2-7	CASSLAQGGSIF	TGTGCCAGCAGTTTAGCACAGGGGGGTTCAATCTTC
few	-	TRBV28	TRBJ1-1	CASSLGLVNTEAFF	TGTGCCAGCAGTTTGGGACTTGTGAACACTGAAGCTTTCTTT
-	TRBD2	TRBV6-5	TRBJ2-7	CASSYDGAGGFYEQYF	TGTGCCAGCAGTTACGACGGGGCGGGGGGATTCTACGAGCAGTACTTC
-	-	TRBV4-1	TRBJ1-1	CASSQELGLGGTEAFF	TGCGCCAGCAGCCAAGAACTGGGTCTTGGAGGGACTGAAGCTTTCTTT
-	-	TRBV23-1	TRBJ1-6	CASSQFHTGSNSPLHF	TGCGCCAGCAGTCAATTTCATACAGGGAGTAATTCACCCCTCCACTTT
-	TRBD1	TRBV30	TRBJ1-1	CAWSAWDSNTEAFF	TGTGCCTGGAGTGCCTGGGACAGCAACACTGAAGCTTTCTTT
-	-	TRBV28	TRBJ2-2	CASTPVGRDIWNTGELFF	TGTGCCAGCACTCCCGTCGGTCGGGACATCTGGAACACCGGGGAGCTGTTTTTT
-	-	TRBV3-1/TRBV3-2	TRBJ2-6	CASSQASGANVLTF	TGTGCCAGCAGCCAAGCTAGTGGGGCCAACGTCCTGACTTTC
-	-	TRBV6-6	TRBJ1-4	CASSYSIGAEKLFF	TGTGCCAGCAGTTACTCGATTGGGGCTGAAAAACTGTTTTTT
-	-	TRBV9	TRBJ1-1	CASSVSVGSEAFF	TGTGCCAGCAGCGTTTCCGTCGGGTCTGAAGCTTTCTTT
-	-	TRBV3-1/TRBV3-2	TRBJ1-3	CASSQLSGNTIYF	TGTGCCAGCAGCCAATTATCTGGAAACACCATATATTTT
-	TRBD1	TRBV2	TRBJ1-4	CASSEYRGDEKLFF	TGTGCCAGCAGTGAATACAGGGGGGATGAAAAACTGTTTTTT
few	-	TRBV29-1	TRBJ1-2	CSVDQGSLYGYTF	TGCAGCGTTGACCAGGGGAGCCTCTATGGCTACACCTTC
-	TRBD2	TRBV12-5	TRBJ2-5	CASGFYEGGGTQYF	TGTGCTAGTGGTTTTTACGAGGGCGGGGGGACCCAGTACTTC
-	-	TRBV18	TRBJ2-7	CASSPPGGALGEQYF	TGTGCCAGCTCACCACCTGGGGGGGCCTTGGGGGAGCAGTACTTC
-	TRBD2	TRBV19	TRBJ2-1	CATRTSGGYNEQFF	TGTGCCACCCGGACTAGCGGGGGATACAATGAGCAGTTCTTC
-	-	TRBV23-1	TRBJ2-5	CASSQSPGDFGTQYF	TGCGCCAGCAGTCAATCCCCAGGGGATTTTGGGACCCAGTACTTC
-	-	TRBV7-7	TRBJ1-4	CASSFRRANEKLFF	TGTGCTAGCAGCTTCCGCAGGGCTAATGAAAAACTGTTTTTT
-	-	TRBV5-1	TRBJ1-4	CASSSTGTATNEKLFF	TGCGCCAGCAGTTCCACAGGGACCGCAACTAATGAAAAACTGTTTTTT
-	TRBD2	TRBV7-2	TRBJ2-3	CASSFSGGANTQYF	TGTGCCAGCAGCTTTTCGGGGGGGGCTAATACGCAGTATTTT